This section outlines one T cell receptor beta chain sequence together with its context. No antigen is known for it. Profiling relied on immunoSEQ multiplex PCR, and the TCRdb table lists in-frame clones only, not all of them. The sample lists some 150,000 clones; more than 80% were seen once. The data originate from a study of T cell responses to AZD1222 COVID-19 vaccine. Study conclusions and caveats: Along spike, vaccine-associated CD4 TCRs were found throughout, with dominance at 160-218 and 743-854. Repertoires in all cases were sampled only once the peak T cell response had passed.

Second doses at about 4 or about 12 weeks were pooled. Losses at the gene ends were 3 bases for V and 9 bases for J; bases not matched to a gene: 19. The V gene's germline CDR1 is LNHNV and CDR2 YYDKDF (reference sequence). The CDR3 loop spans 18 amino acids. V usage is TRBV15 and J usage is TRBJ2-1, with 8 bases fitting TRBD1. The receptor was derived from an adult who received the AZD1222 COVID-19 vaccine. The specimen was peripheral blood, collected 28 days after the second AZD1222 dose. CDR3 in DNA: TGTGCCACCAGCAGTCCGTCTTCCAGGGACAGGCAGGAGGGTGAGCAGTTCTTC. The encoded protein is CATSSPSSRDRQEGEQFF.